One and the same sample provided the 21 T cell receptor beta chains below, sequenced in a study of control samples from healthy donors and cancer patients. TCRdb's table, derived via immunoSEQ multiplex PCR, lists solely in-frame clones and lacks some. This sample carries about 89,000 clones, around nine tenths of them seen once, and the ten largest clones take about 21%. The specimen sequenced was blood. The source of these receptors is a man aged 30 to 39 in good health.

The chain has TRBV6-2 or TRBV6-3 and TRBJ2-2; 12 positions match TRBD1. CDR3 length equals 16 residues. J lost 5 bases, V lost 6 bases, and 7 bases had no gene match. Germline V lookup: CDR1 MNHEY, CDR2 SVGEGT. The CDR3 here is CASSWDRGPGTGELFF. For the CDR3, the DNA is TGTGCCAGCAGCTGGGACAGGGGGCCGGGGACCGGGGAGCTGTTTTTT.

The CDR3, as DNA: TGTGCCGTCTTTGACACTGAAGCTTTCTTT. It is translated as CAVFDTEAFF. The chain employs TRBV10-3 and TRBJ1-1, with D unresolved. This CDR3 is 10 amino acids long. Germline CDR1 ENHRY, CDR2 SYGVKD. V lost 11 bases and J lost 3, with 7 bases in between.

The rearrangement uses TRBV27 and TRBJ1-2; 9 nucleotides line up with TRBD1. Per the germline V gene, CDR1 is MNHEY and CDR2 is SMNVEV (reference sequence). The CDR3 loop spans 15 amino acids. The trim removed 4 bases at V and 6 bases at J, leaving 9 bases unmatched. CDR3 amino acids: CASSWGTGTGNGYTF. In nucleotides, the CDR3 is TGTGCCAGCAGTTGGGGCACCGGGACAGGGAATGGCTACACCTTC.

This clone was detected many times. The chain uses TRBV11-2 and TRBJ1-1; D gene ambiguous. Germline CDR1 and CDR2: SGHAT and FQNNGV. The CDR3 is 15 residues long. V lost 1 base to trimming and J lost 4 bases, with 13 bases between them. The CDR3 DNA reads TGTGCCAGCAGCTTAGTGTCGACCCACGGCACTGAAGCTTTCTTT. It codes for CASSLVSTHGTEAFF.

V usage is TRBV9 and J usage is TRBJ2-3; tentative D call: TRBD2 (5 bases). The CDR3 has 15 residues. Deletions cut 0 bases from V and 1 base from J, with 9 bases between. Germline CDR1 is SGDLS and CDR2 is YYNGEE. CDR3 DNA: TGTGCCAGCAGCGTAGGAACAGCGGGCACAGATACGCAGTATTTT. It is translated as CASSVGTAGTDTQYF.

The genes are TRBV30 and TRBJ2-4; 7 nucleotides align to TRBD1. J lost 2 bases, V lost 8 bases, and 9 bases had no gene match. The germline V gene encodes CDR1 GTSNPN and CDR2 SVGIG (reference sequence). The CDR3 has 14 amino acids. CDR3 region: CAATPGQPKNIQYF. CDR3 nucleotides: TGTGCCGCCACACCGGGACAGCCCAAAAACATTCAGTACTTC.

About this clone: Because it lacks the conserved phenylalanine or tryptophan at the end, this CDR3 is likely a read error. The limits of the CDR3 on the DNA are not certain, so only TCRdb's listed CDR3 is given. This chain uses TRBV21-1 with TRBJ1-2. TRBV21-1 is annotated as a pseudogene. The CDR3 length is 13 residues, termini included. The CDR3 loop is CASTIGTWLWLHL.

The rearrangement uses TRBV18 and TRBJ2-2; no definite D call. The germline V gene has CDR1 KGHSH and CDR2 LQKENI. The CDR3 is 16 amino acids. Trimming cost V 3 bases and J 4 bases, with 15 bases left between them. Written as DNA, the CDR3 is TGTGCCAGCTCACCCAAGACCCAACCGCTCACCGGGGAGCTGTTTTTT. Translating gives CASSPKTQPLTGELFF. Complete variable domain (other parts from reference TRBV18 and TRBJ2-2): NAGVMQNPRHLVRRRGQEARLRCSPMKGHSHVYWYRQLPEEGLKFMVYLQKENIIDESGMPKERFSAEFPKEGPSILRIQQVVRGDSAAYFCASSPKTQPLTGELFFGEGSRLTVL.

The gene calls are TRBV6-9 and TRBJ1-6; D not resolved. The length of the CDR3 is 15 residues. Germline values: CDR1 MNHGY, CDR2 SVAAGI. V lost 1 base and J lost 15, with 19 bases in between. The CDR3 is CASSYWRCGSPDLHF. The CDR3 DNA reads TGTGCCAGCAGTTATTGGAGATGCGGTTCCCCGGACCTCCACTTT.

V and J are TRBV6-4 and TRBJ2-3, with D perhaps matching TRBD2 (5 bases). Trimming removed 6 bases from V and 5 bases from J, with 15 bases in between. Germline V gene data show CDR1 as MRHNA and CDR2 as SNTAGT. The CDR3 covers 14 residues. The CDR3 DNA follows: TGTGCCAGCAGGAGGGTCCCCCCCAGAGATACGCAGTATTTT. It specifies CASRRVPPRDTQYF.

The chain has TRBV3-1 (or the pseudogene TRBV3-2) and TRBJ2-5, with a possible D match to TRBD1 (6 bases). This CDR3 has 13 amino acids. V was shortened by 3 bases and J by 5 bases, with 10 bases between the two germline ends. CDR1 and CDR2 (germline): LGHDT, YNNKEL (reference sequence). Here the CDR3 reads CASSQGAGETQYF. The CDR3 bases are TGTGCCAGCAGCCAGGGGGCAGGGGAGACCCAGTACTTC.

V is TRBV5-1 and J is TRBJ2-1; 8 bases are a match to TRBD2. Germline CDR1 reads SGHRS; CDR2 reads YFSETQ. CDR3 length equals 14 residues. V shed 3 bases and J 9 bases; nucleotides not matched to a gene: 8. In nucleotides, the CDR3 is TGCGCCAGCAGCTCGGGGGGGACTCCCCCTGAGCAGTTCTTC. This sequence encodes CASSSGGTPPEQFF.

The chain links TRBV19 to TRBJ1-1; the D gene is possibly TRBD1 (5 bases). V lost 1 base, J lost 0 bases, and 6 bases lay in between. The length of the CDR3 is 14 residues. Germline CDR1 and CDR2: LNHDA and SQIVND (reference sequence). CDR3 residues: CASSIGGLNTEAFF. The CDR3 DNA is TGTGCCAGTAGTATAGGGGGGTTGAACACTGAAGCTTTCTTT.

This clone has just one count. The chain combines TRBV9 with TRBJ1-1; no clear D. This CDR3 is 14 amino acids long. Germline V CDR1 and CDR2: SGDLS, YYNGEE. Trimming stripped 4 bases from V and 3 bases from J, with 13 bases between. CDR3 loop: CASSQGERDTEAFF. The CDR3 DNA sequence: TGTGCCAGCAGCCAAGGAGAAAGGGACACTGAAGCTTTCTTT.

V is TRBV10-2 and J is TRBJ1-2, with 8 bases that match TRBD1. The junction had 14 bases not matched to a gene; V was cut back by 9 bases and J by 14 bases. Germline V gene lookup returns CDR1 WSHSY and CDR2 SAAADI. The CDR3 length is 12 residues. The CDR3 DNA is TGCGCCAGTCACCCCGGGACAGGTGGGAGTACCTTC. Translated, it gives CASHPGTGGSTF.

The chain couples TRBV6-5 to TRBJ2-7, with D hard to call. The CDR3 totals 12 residues. CDR1 MNHEY and CDR2 SVGAGI come from the germline V gene. V lost 8 bases to trimming and J lost 2 bases, with 10 bases between them. CDR3: CASGDPTYEQYV. Here the CDR3 DNA reads TGTGCCAGCGGCGACCCAACCTACGAGCAGTACGTC.

V is TRBV10-3 and J is TRBJ1-6, with D unresolved. The germline V gene encodes CDR1 ENHRY and CDR2 SYGVKD. V lost 6 bases to trimming and J lost 8 bases, with 17 bases between them. This CDR3 region has 15 residues. The DNA of the CDR3 is TGTGCCATCAGAGGCGAGTTAGGACGTGATTCACCCCTCCACTTT. It translates to CAIRGELGRDSPLHF.

V usage is TRBV11-1 and J usage is TRBJ2-2; no reliable D call. Trimming stripped 1 base from V and 4 bases from J, with 7 bases between. The CDR3 length is 14 residues. CDR1 is SGHAT and CDR2 is FQDESV in the germline V gene (reference sequence). The DNA for the CDR3 is TGTGCCAGCAGCTTAGATTGGGTCACCGGGGAGCTGTTTTTT. It encodes CASSLDWVTGELFF.

Remarks on this clone: One end of the junction is discordant with germline, which a read error may explain. V usage is TRBV7-7 and J usage is TRBJ2-3, with 7 bases matching TRBD1. Germline V gene sequence: CDR1 SSHAT, CDR2 FNYEAQ (reference sequence). This CDR3 comprises 13 residues. The CDR3 coding sequence is TGTGCTAGCAGCTTCCAAGACAGGGACACGCAGTATTTT. As protein: CASSFQDRDTQYF.

This chain uses TRBV7-2 with TRBJ2-3; tentative D call: TRBD1 (5 bases). The germline gives CDR1 SGHTA, CDR2 FQGNSA. V shed 5 bases and J shed 5 bases, with 11 bases lying between them. This CDR3 spans 13 amino acids. CDR3 loop: CASSLQGLDTQYF. CDR3 coding DNA: TGTGCCAGCAGCCTCCAGGGATTAGATACGCAGTATTTT.

This clone was seen only a few times. The V call is TRBV15, the J call TRBJ2-6; unclear D gene. CDR1 LNHNV and CDR2 YYDKDF come from the germline V gene (reference sequence). This CDR3 comprises 16 residues. The ends were cut back, 1 base at V and 0 bases at J, with 7 bases in the middle. Here the CDR3 reads CATSRGQDSGANVLTF. Written as DNA, the CDR3 is TGTGCCACCAGCAGAGGACAAGACTCTGGGGCCAACGTCCTGACTTTC.